This TCR beta chain was captured by sequencing in a study of T cell responses to AZD1222 COVID-19 vaccine. General study results and limits: Baseline seropositivity characterized only six or seven AZD1222 recipients. Recipients of two AZD1222 doses showed rising Spike-specific TCR breadth and depth.

Second doses at about 4 or about 12 weeks were pooled. About this clone: Its antigen is as yet unknown.

The CDR3 consists of 14 residues. Germline V gives CDR1 SGHNT, CDR2 YENEEA. Trimming shortened V by 10 bases and J by 0 bases, and 13 bases separated the two germline ends. Assay: immunoSEQ multiplex PCR; the TCRdb copy retains only in-frame clones and omits some. Among 150,000 or so clones listed, roughly 93% were seen once. This rearrangement joins TRBV11-3 to TRBJ1-5, with a weak D call TRBD1 (5 bases). The TCR originated in an adult who received the AZD1222 COVID-19 vaccine. The sequencing used peripheral blood, collected 28 days after the second AZD1222 dose. CDR3 sequence: CAIGDRGSNQPQHF. The CDR3 DNA sequence: TGTGCCATCGGGGACCGAGGTAGCAATCAGCCCCAGCATTTT.